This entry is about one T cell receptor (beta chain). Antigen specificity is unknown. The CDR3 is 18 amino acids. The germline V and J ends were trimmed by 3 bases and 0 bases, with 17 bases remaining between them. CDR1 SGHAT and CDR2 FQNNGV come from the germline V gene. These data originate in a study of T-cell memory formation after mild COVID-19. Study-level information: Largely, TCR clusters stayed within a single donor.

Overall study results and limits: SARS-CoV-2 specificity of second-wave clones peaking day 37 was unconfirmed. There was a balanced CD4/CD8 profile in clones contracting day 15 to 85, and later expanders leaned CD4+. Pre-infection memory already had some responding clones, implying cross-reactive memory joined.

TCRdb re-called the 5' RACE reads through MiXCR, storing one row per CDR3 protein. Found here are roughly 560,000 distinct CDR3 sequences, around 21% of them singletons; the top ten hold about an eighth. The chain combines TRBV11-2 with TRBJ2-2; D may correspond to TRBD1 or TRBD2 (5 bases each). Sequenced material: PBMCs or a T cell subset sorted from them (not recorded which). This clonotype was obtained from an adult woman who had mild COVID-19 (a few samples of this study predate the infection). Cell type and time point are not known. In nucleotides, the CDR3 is TGTGCCAGCAGCTTCCAGGGACCGATGCTTTCGAACACCGGGGAGCTGTTTTTT. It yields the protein CASSFQGPMLSNTGELFF. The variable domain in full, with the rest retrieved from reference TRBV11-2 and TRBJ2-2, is EAGVAQSPRYKIIEKRQSVAFWCNPISGHATLYWYQQILGQGPKLLIQFQNNGVVDDSQLPKDRFSAERLKGVDSTLKIQPAKLEDSAVYLCASSFQGPMLSNTGELFFGEGSRLTVL.